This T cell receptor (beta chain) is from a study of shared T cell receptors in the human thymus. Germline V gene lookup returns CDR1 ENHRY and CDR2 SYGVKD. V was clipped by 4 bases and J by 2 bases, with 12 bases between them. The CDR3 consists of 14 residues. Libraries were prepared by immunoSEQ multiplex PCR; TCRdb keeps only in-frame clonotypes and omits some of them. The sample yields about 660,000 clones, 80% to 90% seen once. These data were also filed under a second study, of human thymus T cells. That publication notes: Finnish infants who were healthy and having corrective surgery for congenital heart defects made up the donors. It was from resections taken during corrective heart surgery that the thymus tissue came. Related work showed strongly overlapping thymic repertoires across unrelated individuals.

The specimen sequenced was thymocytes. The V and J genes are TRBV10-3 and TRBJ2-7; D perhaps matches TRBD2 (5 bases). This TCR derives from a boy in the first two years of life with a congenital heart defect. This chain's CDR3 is CAISGMEAPYEQYF. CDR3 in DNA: TGTGCCATCAGTGGCATGGAGGCCCCCTACGAGCAGTACTTC.